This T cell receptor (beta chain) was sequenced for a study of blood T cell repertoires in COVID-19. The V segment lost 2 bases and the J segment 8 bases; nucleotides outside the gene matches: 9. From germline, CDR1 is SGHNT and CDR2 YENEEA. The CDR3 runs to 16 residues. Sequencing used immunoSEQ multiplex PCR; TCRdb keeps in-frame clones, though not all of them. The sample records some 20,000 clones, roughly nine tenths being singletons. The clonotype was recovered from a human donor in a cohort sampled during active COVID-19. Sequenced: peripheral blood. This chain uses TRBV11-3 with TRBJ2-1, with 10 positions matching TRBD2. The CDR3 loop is CASSLFGSGTSDEQFF. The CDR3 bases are TGTGCCAGCAGCTTATTTGGCTCGGGGACTAGCGATGAGCAGTTCTTC.